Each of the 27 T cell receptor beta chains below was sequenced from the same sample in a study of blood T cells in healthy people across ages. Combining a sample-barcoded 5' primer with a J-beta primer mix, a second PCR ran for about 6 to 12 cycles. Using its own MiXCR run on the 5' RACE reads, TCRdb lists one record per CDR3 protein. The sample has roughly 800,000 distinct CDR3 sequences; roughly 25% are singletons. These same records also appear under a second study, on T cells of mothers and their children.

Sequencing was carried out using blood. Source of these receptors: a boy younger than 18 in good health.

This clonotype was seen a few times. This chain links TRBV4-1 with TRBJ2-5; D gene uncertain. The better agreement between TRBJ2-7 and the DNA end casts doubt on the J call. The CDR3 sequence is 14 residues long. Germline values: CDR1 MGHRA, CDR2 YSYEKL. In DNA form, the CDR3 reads TGCGCCAGCAGCCCCCTCAGGCCTTCCTACGAGCAGTACTTC. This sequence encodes CASSPLRPSYEQYF.

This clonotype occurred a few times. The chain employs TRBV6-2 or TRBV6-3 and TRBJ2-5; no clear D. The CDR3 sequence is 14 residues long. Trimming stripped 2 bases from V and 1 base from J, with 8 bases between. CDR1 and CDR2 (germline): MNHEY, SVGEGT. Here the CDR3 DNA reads TGTGCCAGCAGTTACCTTGGCCTCCAAGAGACCCAGTACTTC. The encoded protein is CASSYLGLQETQYF.

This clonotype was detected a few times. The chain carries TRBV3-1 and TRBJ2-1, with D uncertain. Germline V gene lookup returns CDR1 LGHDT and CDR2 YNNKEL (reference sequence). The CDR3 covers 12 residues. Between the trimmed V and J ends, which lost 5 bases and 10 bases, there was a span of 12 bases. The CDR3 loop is CASSALGSEQFF. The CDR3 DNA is TGTGCCAGCAGCGCTCTCGGGTCCGAGCAGTTCTTC.

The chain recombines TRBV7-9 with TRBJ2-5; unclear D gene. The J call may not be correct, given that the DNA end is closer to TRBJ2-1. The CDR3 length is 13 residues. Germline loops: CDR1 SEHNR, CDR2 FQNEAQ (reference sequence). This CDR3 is CASSVFPSNEQFF. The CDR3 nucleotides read TGTGCCAGCAGTGTCTTTCCCTCAAATGAGCAGTTCTTC.

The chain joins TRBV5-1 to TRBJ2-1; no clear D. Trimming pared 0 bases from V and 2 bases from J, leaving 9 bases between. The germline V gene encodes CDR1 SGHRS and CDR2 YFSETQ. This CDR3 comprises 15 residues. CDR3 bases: TGCGCCAGCAGCTTGGGGAGCCCCCCCTACAATGAGCAGTTCTTC. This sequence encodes CASSLGSPPYNEQFF.

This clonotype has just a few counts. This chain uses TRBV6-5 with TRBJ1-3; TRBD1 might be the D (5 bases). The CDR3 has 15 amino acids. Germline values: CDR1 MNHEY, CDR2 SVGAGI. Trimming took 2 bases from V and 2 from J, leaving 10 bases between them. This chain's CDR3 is CASSYGRVPGNTIYF. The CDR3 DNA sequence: TGTGCCAGCAGTTACGGCAGGGTGCCTGGAAACACCATATATTTT.

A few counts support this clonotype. CDR3 protein: CASSLLARSEETQYF. CDR3 nucleotides: TGTGCCAGCAGTTTATTGGCTCGTTCTGAAGAGACCCAGTACTTC. The V and J genes are TRBV28 and TRBJ2-5; D ambiguous. With 1 base removed from V and 3 bases from J, the gap between germline ends came to 12 bases. Germline V gene data show CDR1 as MDHEN and CDR2 as SYDVKM. The CDR3 totals 15 residues.

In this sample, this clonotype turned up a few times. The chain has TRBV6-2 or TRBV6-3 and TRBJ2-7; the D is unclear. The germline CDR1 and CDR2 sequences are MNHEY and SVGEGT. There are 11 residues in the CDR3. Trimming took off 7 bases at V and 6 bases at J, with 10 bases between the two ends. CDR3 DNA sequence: TGTGCCAGCACTACATTGGGCGAGCAGTACTTC. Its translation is CASTTLGEQYF.

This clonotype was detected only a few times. DNA of the CDR3: TGTGCCAGCGGGAGCGGGGCAGACAATGAGCAGTTCTTC. This translates into CASGSGADNEQFF. V and J are TRBV6-2 or TRBV6-3 and TRBJ2-1; TRBD2 matches at 7 bases. Germline-derived CDR1 and CDR2 are MNHEY and SVGEGT. V dropped 8 bases and J dropped 5; count of bases not matched to a gene: 6. The CDR3 loop spans 13 amino acids.

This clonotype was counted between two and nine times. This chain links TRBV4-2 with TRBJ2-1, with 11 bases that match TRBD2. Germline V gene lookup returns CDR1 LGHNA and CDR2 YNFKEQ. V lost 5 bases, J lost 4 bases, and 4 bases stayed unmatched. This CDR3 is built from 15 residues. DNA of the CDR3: TGTGCCAGCAGCTTTAGCGGGGGGGTTTACAATGAGCAGTTCTTC. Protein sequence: CASSFSGGVYNEQFF.

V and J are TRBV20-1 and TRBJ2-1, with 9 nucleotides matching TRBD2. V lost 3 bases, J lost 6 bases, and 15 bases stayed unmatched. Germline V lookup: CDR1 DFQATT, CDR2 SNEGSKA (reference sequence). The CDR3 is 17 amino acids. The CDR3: CSASGARGTSSSNEQFF. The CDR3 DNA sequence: TGCAGTGCTAGCGGTGCCAGGGGGACTAGCAGTAGCAATGAGCAGTTCTTC.

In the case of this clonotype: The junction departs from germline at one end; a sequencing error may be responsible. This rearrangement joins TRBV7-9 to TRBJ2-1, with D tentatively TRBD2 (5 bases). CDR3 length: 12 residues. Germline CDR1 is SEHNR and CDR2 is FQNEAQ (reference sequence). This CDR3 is CAGSVDFDEQFF. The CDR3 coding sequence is TGTGCCGGCAGCGTGGACTTTGATGAGCAGTTCTTC. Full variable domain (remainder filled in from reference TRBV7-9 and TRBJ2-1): DTGVSQNPRHKITKRGQNVTFRCDPISEHNRLYWYRQTLGQGPEFLTYFQNEAQLEKSRLLSDRFSAERPKGSFSTLEIQRTEQGDSAMYLCAGSVDFDEQFFGPGTRLTVL.

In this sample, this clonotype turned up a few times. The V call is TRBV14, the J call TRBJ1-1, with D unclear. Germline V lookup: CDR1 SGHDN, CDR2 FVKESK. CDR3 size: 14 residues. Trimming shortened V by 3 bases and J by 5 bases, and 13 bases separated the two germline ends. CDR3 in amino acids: CASSHLLKGTEAFF. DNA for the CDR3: TGTGCCAGCAGCCACCTCCTTAAAGGGACTGAAGCTTTCTTT.

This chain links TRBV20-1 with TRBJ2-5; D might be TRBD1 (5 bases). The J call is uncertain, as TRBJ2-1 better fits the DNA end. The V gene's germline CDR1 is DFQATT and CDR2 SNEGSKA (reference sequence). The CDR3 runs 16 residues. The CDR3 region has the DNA TGCAGTGCTAGAGAAAATGGCAGGGAAGAGTACAATGAGCAGTTCTTC. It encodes CSARENGREEYNEQFF.

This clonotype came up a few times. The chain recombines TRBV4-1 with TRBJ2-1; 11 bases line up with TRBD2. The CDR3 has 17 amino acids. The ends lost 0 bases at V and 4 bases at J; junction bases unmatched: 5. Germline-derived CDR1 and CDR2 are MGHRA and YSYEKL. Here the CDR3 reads CASSQDSGTSGYNEQFF. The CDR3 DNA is TGCGCCAGCAGCCAAGATTCGGGGACTAGCGGTTACAATGAGCAGTTCTTC.

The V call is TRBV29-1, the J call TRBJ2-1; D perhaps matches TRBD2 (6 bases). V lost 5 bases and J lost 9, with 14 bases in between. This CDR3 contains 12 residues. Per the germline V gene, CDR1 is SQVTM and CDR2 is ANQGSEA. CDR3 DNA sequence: TGCAGCGTTTTGCAGGCCGGGGGTGAGCAGTTCTTC. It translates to CSVLQAGGEQFF.

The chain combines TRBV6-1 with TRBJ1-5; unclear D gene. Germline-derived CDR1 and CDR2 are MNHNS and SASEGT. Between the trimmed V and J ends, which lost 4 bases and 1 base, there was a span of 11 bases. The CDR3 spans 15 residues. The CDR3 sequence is CASSVDWYSNQPQHF. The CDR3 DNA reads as TGTGCCAGCAGTGTTGATTGGTACAGCAATCAGCCCCAGCATTTT.

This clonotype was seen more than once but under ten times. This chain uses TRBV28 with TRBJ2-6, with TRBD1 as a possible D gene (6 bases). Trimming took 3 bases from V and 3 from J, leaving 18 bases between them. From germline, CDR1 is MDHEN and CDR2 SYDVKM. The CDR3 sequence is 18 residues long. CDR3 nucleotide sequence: TGTGCCAGCAGTTTTTCTTCCAGGGGCGATATTGGGGCCAACGTCCTGACTTTC. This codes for CASSFSSRGDIGANVLTF.

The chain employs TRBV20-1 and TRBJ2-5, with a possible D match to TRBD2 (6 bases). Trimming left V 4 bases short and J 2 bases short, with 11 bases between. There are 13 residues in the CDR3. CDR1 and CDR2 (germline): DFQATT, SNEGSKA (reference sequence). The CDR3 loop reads CSAKLASQETQYF. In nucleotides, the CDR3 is TGCAGTGCTAAACTAGCTAGTCAAGAGACCCAGTACTTC.

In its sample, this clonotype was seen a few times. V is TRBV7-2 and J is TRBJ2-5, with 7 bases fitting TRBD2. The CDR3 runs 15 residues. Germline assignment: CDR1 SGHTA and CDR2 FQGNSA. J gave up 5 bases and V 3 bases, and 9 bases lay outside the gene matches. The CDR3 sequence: CASSFGTTGMETQYF. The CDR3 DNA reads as TGTGCCAGCAGCTTCGGGACTACCGGGATGGAGACCCAGTACTTC.

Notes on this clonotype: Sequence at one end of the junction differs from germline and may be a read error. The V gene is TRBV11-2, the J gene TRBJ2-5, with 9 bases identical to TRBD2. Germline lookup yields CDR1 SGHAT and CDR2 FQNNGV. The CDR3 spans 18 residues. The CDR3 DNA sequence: TGTGCCTGCAGCTTCGGAGCGGGGGGAACAAGTTCTGCCGAGACCCAGTACTTC. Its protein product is CACSFGAGGTSSAETQYF.

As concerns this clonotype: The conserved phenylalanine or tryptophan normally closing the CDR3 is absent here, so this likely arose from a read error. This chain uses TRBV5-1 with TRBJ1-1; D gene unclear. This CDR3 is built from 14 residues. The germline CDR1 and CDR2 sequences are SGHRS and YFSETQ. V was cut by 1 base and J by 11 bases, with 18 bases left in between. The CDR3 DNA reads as TGCGCCAGCAGCTTGATGGCGTCCAAGTCGGGGGCTTTCCTT. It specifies CASSLMASKSGAFL.

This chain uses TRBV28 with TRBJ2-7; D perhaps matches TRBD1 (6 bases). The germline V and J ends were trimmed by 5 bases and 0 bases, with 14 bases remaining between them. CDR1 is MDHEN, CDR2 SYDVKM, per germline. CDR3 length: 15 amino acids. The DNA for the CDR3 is TGTGCCAGCAGTCCAGGACAGCTCGCCTCCTACGAGCAGTACTTC. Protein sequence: CASSPGQLASYEQYF.

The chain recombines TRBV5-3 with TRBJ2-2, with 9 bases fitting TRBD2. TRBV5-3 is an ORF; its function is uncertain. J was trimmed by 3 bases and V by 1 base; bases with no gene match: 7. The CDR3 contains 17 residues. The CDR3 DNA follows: TGTGCCAGAAGCTTGTTCCCTAGCGGGGACCACACCGGGGAGCTGTTTTTT. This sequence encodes CARSLFPSGDHTGELFF.

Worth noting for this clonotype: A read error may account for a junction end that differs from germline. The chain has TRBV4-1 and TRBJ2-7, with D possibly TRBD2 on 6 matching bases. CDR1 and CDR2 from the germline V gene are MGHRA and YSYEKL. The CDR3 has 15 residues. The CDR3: CASSQDGGLSCEQYF. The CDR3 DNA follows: TGCGCCAGCAGCCAAGATGGAGGGCTTTCCTGCGAGCAGTACTTC.

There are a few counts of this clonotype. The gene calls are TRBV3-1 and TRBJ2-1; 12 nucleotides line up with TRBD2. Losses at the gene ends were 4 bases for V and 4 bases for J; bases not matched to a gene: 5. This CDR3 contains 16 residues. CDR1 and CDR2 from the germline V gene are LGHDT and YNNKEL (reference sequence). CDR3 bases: TGTGCCAGCAGCCTGTGGACTAGCGGGATATACAATGAGCAGTTCTTC. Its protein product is CASSLWTSGIYNEQFF.

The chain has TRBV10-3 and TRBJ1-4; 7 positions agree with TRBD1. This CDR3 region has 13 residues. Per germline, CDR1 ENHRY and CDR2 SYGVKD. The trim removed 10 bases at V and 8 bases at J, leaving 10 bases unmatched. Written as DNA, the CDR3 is TGTGCCACCTCACAGGGGATTGGGGAAAAACTGTTTTTT. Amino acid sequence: CATSQGIGEKLFF.